These 8 T cell receptor beta chains were sequenced from one sample in a study of T-cell reconstitution after alpha-beta-depleted transplantation in children. Unique molecular identifiers were incorporated into the prepared TCRbeta library. Using its own MiXCR run on the PCR reads, TCRdb lists one record per CDR3 protein. The sample carries hundreds of thousands of distinct CDR3 sequences, approximately 10% recorded once. The sample here was PBMCs, taken before TCRalphabeta/CD19-depleted stem cell transplant. These receptors were taken from a child aged 2-15 years with inherited bone marrow failure, due to receive a stem cell transplant.

This clonotype appeared many times. The rearrangement joins TRBV28 to TRBJ2-1, with a weak D call TRBD2 (6 bases). Deletions cut 4 bases from V and 0 bases from J, with 22 bases between. CDR1 and CDR2 from the germline V gene are MDHEN and SYDVKM. The CDR3 is 19 amino acids. This CDR3 reads CASSSTRISGIGSYNEQFF. The DNA of the CDR3 is TGTGCCAGCAGTTCGACTCGGATTAGCGGAATCGGCTCCTACAATGAGCAGTTCTTC.

To note about this clonotype: This sequence may be a read error, since a much larger clone differs from it by one base. The chain has TRBV5-5 and TRBJ2-2, with 12 bases fitting TRBD2. The CDR3 covers 16 residues. Germline V gene sequence: CDR1 SGHKS, CDR2 YYEKEE (reference sequence). V lost 6 bases and J lost 4; bases outside the gene matches: 7. CDR3 DNA sequence: TGTGCCAGCACTCTAGCGGGAGGGCCAATCACCGGGGAGCTGTTTTTT. It specifies CASTLAGGPITGELFF.

There are many counts of this clonotype. V and J are TRBV29-1 and TRBJ2-2, with TRBD2 matching over 13 bases. V was pared by 7 bases and J by 6 bases, with 11 bases of the junction left unmatched. The CDR3 consists of 16 residues. CDR1 SQVTM and CDR2 ANQGSEA come from the germline V gene. CDR3 in amino acids: CSGGTSGRAQAGELFF. The CDR3 bases are TGCAGCGGGGGAACTAGCGGGAGGGCTCAGGCCGGGGAGCTGTTTTTT.

The sample holds one count of this clonotype. This chain connects TRBV2 to TRBJ2-7; D gene uncertain. CDR3 length: 13 amino acids. Looked up from germline, CDR1 is SNHLY and CDR2 is FYNNEI. The V gene lost 4 bases and the J gene lost 3 bases, with 10 bases spanning the gap. The DNA of the CDR3 is TGTGCCAGCAGTGCAGAGCTACTCTACGAGCAGTACTTC. It specifies CASSAELLYEQYF.

This clonotype has a count of ten or more. The chain's CDR3 is CASSPRGRAHTEAFF. The CDR3 nucleotides read TGTGCCAGCAGTCCACGGGGGAGGGCGCACACTGAAGCTTTCTTT. The J gene is TRBJ1-1, the V gene TRBV12-3 or TRBV12-4; D is possibly TRBD1 (5 bases). V lost 5 bases and J 3 bases, leaving 16 bases between the germline ends. The CDR3 contains 15 residues.

This clonotype was found many times. The chain joins TRBV10-2 to TRBJ2-1, with 9 bases identical to TRBD2. The CDR3 is 18 residues long. Germline CDR1 and CDR2: WSHSY and SAAADI. V shed 10 bases and J 5 bases; nucleotides not matched to a gene: 21. CDR3 coding DNA: TGCGCCACCTCAAAGTGGATAGCGGGAGACCCCCTCAACAATGAGCAGTTCTTC. Protein product: CATSKWIAGDPLNNEQFF.

Many counts were recorded for this clonotype. The genes are TRBV27 and TRBJ2-1, with 11 bases lining up with TRBD2. Germline V lookup: CDR1 MNHEY, CDR2 SMNVEV (reference sequence). With V trimmed by 5 bases and J by 7 bases, 10 bases remained unmatched. CDR3 length: 16 amino acids. The chain's CDR3 is CASSIGTSGAQNEQFF. CDR3 DNA: TGTGCCAGCAGTATAGGGACTAGCGGAGCCCAGAATGAGCAGTTCTTC.

This clonotype has only a few counts. The chain combines TRBV18 with TRBJ1-2, with 8 bases aligning to TRBD1. Trimming took 2 bases from V and 7 from J; bases not matched to a gene: 9. The CDR3 spans 15 residues. In germline, CDR1 is KGHSH, CDR2 LQKENI. CDR3 amino acids: CASSPSTGDPAGYTF. The CDR3 bases are TGTGCCAGCTCACCATCGACAGGGGATCCGGCTGGCTACACCTTC.